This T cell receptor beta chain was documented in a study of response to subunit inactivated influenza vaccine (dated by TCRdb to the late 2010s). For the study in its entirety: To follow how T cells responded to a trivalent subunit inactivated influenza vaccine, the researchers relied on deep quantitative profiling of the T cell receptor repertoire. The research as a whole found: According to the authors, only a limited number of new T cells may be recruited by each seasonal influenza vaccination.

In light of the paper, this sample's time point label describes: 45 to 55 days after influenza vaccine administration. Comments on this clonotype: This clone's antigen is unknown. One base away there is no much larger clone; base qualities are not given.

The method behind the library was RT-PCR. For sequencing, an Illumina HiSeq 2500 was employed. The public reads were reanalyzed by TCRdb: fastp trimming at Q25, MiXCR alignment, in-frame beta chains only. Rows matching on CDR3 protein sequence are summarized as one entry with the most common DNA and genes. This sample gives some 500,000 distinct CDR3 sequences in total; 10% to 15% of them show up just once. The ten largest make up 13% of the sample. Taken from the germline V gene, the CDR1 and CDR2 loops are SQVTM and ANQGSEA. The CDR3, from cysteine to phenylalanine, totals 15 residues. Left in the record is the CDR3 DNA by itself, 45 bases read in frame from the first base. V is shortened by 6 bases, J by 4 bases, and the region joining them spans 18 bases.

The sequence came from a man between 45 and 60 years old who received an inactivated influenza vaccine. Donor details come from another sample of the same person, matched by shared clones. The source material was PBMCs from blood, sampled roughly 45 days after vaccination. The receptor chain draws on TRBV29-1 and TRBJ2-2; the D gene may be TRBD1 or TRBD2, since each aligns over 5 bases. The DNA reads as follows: TGCAGCGTCGCTACCGGGACCCCGGGCACCGGGGAGCTGTTTTTT. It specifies CSVATGTPGTGELFF.